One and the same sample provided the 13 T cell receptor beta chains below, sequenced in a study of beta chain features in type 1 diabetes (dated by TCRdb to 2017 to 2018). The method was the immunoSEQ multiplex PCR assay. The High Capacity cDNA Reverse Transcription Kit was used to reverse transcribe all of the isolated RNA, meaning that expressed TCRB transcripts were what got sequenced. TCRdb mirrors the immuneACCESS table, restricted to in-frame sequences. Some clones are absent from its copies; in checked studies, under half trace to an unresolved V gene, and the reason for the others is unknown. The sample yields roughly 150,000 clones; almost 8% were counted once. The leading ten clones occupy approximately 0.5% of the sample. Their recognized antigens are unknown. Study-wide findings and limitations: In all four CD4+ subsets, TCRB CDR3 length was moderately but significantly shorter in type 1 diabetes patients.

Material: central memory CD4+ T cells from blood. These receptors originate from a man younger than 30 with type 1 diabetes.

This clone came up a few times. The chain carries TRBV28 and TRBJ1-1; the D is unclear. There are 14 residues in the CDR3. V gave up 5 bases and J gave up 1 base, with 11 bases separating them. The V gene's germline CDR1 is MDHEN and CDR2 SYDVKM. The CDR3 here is CASSPPSGNTEAFF. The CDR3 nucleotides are TGTGCCAGCAGTCCCCCCTCAGGGAACACTGAAGCTTTCTTT.

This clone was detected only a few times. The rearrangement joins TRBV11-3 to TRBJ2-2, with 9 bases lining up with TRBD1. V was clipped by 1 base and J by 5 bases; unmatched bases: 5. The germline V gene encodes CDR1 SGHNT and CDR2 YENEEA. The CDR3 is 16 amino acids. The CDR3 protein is CASSLVQGAMTGELFF. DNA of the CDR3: TGTGCCAGCAGCTTAGTACAGGGGGCGATGACCGGGGAGCTGTTTTTT. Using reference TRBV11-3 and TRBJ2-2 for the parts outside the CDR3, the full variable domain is EAGVVQSPRYKIIEKKQPVAFWCNPISGHNTLYWYLQNLGQGPELLIRYENEEAVDDSQLPKDRFSAERLKGVDSTLKIQPAELGDSAVYLCASSLVQGAMTGELFFGEGSRLTVL.

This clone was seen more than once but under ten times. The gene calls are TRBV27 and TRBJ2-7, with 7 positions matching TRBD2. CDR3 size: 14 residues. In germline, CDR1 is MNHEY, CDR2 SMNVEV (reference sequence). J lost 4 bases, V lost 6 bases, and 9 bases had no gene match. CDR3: CASRWGRAVYEQYF. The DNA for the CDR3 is TGTGCCAGCAGATGGGGGAGGGCCGTTTACGAGCAGTACTTC.

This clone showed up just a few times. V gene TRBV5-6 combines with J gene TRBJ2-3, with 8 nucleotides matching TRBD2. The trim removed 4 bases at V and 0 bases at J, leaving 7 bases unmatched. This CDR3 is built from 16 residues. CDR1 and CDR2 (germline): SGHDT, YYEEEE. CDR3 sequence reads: CASSHTTSGSTDTQYF. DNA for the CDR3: TGTGCCAGCAGCCACACTACTAGCGGTAGCACAGATACGCAGTATTTT.

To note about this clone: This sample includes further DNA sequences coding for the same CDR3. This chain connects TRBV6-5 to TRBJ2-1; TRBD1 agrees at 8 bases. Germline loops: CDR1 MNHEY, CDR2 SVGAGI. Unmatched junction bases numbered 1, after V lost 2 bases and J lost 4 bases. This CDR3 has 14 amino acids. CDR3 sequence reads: CASSYGQGYNEQFF. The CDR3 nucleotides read TGTGCCAGCAGTTACGGACAGGGTTACAATGAGCAGTTCTTC.

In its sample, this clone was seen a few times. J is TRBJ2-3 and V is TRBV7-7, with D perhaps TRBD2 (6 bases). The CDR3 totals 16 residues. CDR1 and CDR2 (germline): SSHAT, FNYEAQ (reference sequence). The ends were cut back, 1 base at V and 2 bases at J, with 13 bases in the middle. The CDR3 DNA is TGTGCCAGCAGCTTAGGGATAGCGGCAGACACAGATACGCAGTATTTT. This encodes CASSLGIAADTDTQYF.

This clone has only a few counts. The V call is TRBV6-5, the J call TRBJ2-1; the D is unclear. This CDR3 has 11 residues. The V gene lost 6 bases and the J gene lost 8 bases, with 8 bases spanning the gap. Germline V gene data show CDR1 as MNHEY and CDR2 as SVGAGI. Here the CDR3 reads CASRSYDEQFF. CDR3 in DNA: TGTGCCAGCAGGTCCTATGATGAGCAGTTCTTC.

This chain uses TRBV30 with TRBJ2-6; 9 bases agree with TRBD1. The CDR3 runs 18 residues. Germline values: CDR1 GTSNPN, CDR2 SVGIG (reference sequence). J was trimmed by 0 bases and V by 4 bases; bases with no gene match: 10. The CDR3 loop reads CAWTKYRGPHSGANVLTF. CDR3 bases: TGTGCCTGGACGAAATACAGGGGGCCTCACTCTGGGGCCAACGTCCTGACTTTC.

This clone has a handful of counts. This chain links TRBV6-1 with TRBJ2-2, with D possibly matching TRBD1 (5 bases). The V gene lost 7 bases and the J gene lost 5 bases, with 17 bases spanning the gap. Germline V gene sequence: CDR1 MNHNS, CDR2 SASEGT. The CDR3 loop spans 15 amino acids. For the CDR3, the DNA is TGTGCCAGCAAAACCCGGTCAGGGATGACCGGGGAGCTGTTTTTT. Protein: CASKTRSGMTGELFF.

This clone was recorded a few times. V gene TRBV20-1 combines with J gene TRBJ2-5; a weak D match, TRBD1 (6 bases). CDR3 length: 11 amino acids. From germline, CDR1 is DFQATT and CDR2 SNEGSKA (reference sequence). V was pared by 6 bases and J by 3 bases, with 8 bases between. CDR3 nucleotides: TGCAGTGCGGCAGGGGAAGAGACCCAGTACTTC. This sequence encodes CSAAGEETQYF.

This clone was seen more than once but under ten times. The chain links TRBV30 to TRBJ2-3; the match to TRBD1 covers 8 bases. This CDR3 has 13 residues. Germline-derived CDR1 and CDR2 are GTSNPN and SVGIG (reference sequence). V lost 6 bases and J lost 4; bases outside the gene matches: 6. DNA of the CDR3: TGTGCCTGCGACAGGGGAGGCGCAGATACGCAGTATTTT. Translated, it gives CACDRGGADTQYF.

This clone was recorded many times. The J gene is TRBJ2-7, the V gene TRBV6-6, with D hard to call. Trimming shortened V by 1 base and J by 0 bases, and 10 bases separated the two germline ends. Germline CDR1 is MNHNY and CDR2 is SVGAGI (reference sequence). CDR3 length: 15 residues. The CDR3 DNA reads TGTGCCAGCAGTTACTTGGCGGCCAGCTCCTACGAGCAGTACTTC. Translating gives CASSYLAASSYEQYF.

CDR3 loop: CASSLRAGVEEETQYF. The CDR3 DNA sequence: TGTGCCAGCAGCCTGAGAGCGGGAGTCGAGGAAGAGACCCAGTACTTC. The chain is built from TRBV4-2 and TRBJ2-5; 8 nucleotides line up with TRBD2. The CDR3 extends over 16 amino acids. Germline-derived CDR1 and CDR2 are LGHNA and YNFKEQ. The ends lost 4 bases at V and 3 bases at J; junction bases unmatched: 10.